A single T cell receptor beta chain is shown here with its context. Antigen unknown. These data come from a study of T cell responses to AZD1222 COVID-19 vaccine. General study results and limits: Regions 160-218 and 743-854 dominated among vaccine-associated CD4 TCRs spanning spike. Donors skewed white British and female; clonal diversity was possibly underestimated. Targeting of unmutated variant regions was reportedly seen in nearly half of spike-specific TCRs. Seropositive AZD1222 recipients at baseline numbered only five to seven.

The germline CDR1 and CDR2 sequences are MNHEY and SVGAGI. This CDR3 region has 15 residues. V lost 5 bases and J lost 2; bases outside the gene matches: 4. Clones were read by immunoSEQ multiplex PCR, and TCRdb kept only the in-frame ones, dropping some. Counted here are nearly 110,000 clones, less than 95% occurring once; the ten biggest clones make up roughly 8%. The chain carries TRBV6-5 and TRBJ2-3; 10 bases fit TRBD1. The sequence was collected from an adult who received the AZD1222 COVID-19 vaccine. The sample was peripheral blood, taken 28 days after the second AZD1222 dose. DNA for the CDR3: TGTGCCAGCAGTACCGGGACAGGGGACACAGATACGCAGTATTTT. As protein: CASSTGTGDTDTQYF.